This T cell receptor beta chain was recorded in a study of shared clonotypes between healthy human individuals. The table came from immunoSEQ multiplex PCR; TCRdb's copy has only in-frame clones and leaves some out. The sample holds about 380,000 clones, 90% to 97% seen once. The CDR3 loop spans 14 amino acids. The V end was cut by 1 base, the J end by 0 bases, with 5 bases between. Per germline, CDR1 SGHTA and CDR2 FQGTGA. The rearrangement joins TRBV7-3 to TRBJ2-3; D remains ambiguous. This sequence was found in a man aged 25 to 40 in good health. Sequencing was performed on memory CD8+ T cells sorted from blood. Stated subset: CD45RO+ cells pooled with CCR7-negative TemRA cells. The CDR3 reads CASSLNPSTDTQYF. The CDR3 coding sequence is TGTGCCAGCAGCTTAAACCCTAGCACAGATACGCAGTATTTT.